The T cell receptor (beta chain) described here comes from a study of T cell responses to AZD1222 COVID-19 vaccine. TCRdb's table, derived via immunoSEQ multiplex PCR, lists solely in-frame clones and lacks some. The sample lists some 250,000 clones, approximately 94% occurring once. The CDR3 runs 15 residues. The V end was cut by 3 bases, the J end by 5 bases, with 13 bases between. The germline V gene encodes CDR1 MDHEN and CDR2 SYDVKM. The source material was peripheral blood, sampled 28 days after the second AZD1222 dose. This rearrangement joins TRBV28 to TRBJ1-4; D is perhaps TRBD1 (5 bases). The sequence was obtained from an adult who received the AZD1222 COVID-19 vaccine. The chain's CDR3 is CASSLPQGPNEKLFF. DNA of the CDR3: TGTGCCAGCAGTTTGCCCCAGGGACCCAATGAAAAACTGTTTTTT. The full variable domain, completed using reference TRBV28 and TRBJ1-4, is DVKVTQSSRYLVKRTGEKVFLECVQDMDHENMFWYRQDPGLGLRLIYFSYDVKMKEKGDIPEGYSVSREKKERFSLILESASTNQTSMYLCASSLPQGPNEKLFFGSGTQLSVL.